Below, one T cell receptor (beta chain) is given with its context. Authors' processing steps: Nucleated cell number was recorded as an estimate derived from reference gene primer amplification. The data were produced by immunoSEQ multiplex PCR, yet TCRdb's version contains in-frame clones alone and is incomplete. The DNA gave D and trimming, while V, J and clone size come from that table. The sample contains 190,000 or so clones, 85% to 90% of which appear only once. This entry belongs to a study of blood T cell repertoires in COVID-19. Background on the study: The United States, Italy and Spain provided the acute and convalescent COVID-19 samples. In each case, the material was cDNA or gDNA derived from T cells, B-cell-depleted T cells, or PBMCs.

The sample taken for sequencing was peripheral blood. The clonotype was recovered from a woman under 30 who had recovered from COVID-19.

CDR3 residues: CASSQDLPDEAFF. CDR3 nucleotide sequence: TGTGCCAGCAGCCAAGATCTGCCAGATGAAGCTTTCTTT. V gene TRBV3-1 (or the pseudogene TRBV3-2) combines with J gene TRBJ1-1; no definite D call. V was trimmed by 0 bases and J by 7 bases, leaving 9 bases between them. Looked up from germline, CDR1 is LGHDT and CDR2 is YNNKEL (reference sequence). This CDR3 has 13 amino acids.